These T cell receptor beta chains were read from a single sample in a study of spatial heterogeneity in lung cancer. TCRdb itself ran the 5' RACE reads through MiXCR, one entry per CDR3 protein. The data hold more than 45,000 distinct CDR3 sequences, with roughly 5% observed a single time. Material: PBMCs, obtained at surgery. Receptor source: a male donor with early-stage non-small cell lung cancer. CDR3s include the opening cysteine and the closing phenylalanine or tryptophan. A D gene is named only where the DNA matches it firmly. Clone size is not always given. Where it is, it says once, few, many or a class for expanded clones.

V gene	clone size	D gene	J gene	CDR3 DNA	CDR3 protein
TRBV5-1	many	NA	TRBJ2-5	TGCGCCAGCGCCTACGGAGGCCAAGAGACCCAGTACTTC	CASAYGGQETQYF
TRBV20-1	many	NA	TRBJ2-5	TGCAGTGCTAGAGATAGGGGGAGAGGCCAAGAGACCCAGTACTTC	CSARDRGRGQETQYF
TRBV20-1	few	TRBD1	TRBJ2-7	TGCAGTGTCCTATTCCGGGACAGCTCCTACGAGCAGTACTTC	CSVLFRDSSYEQYF
TRBV29-1	many	TRBD1	TRBJ2-7	TGCAGCGTTGCGAGGACAGGGGGCGAGCAGTACTTC	CSVARTGGEQYF
TRBV7-9	many	TRBD2	TRBJ2-1	TGTGCCAGCAGCTTAGCGCTAGCGGGGTCTTACAATGAGCAGTTCTTC	CASSLALAGSYNEQFF
TRBV20-1	NA	NA	TRBJ2-7	TGCAGTGCTAGAGACCCCCTGGCGGCTAGCAGCGAGCAGTACTTC	CSARDPLAASSEQYF
TRBV5-1	many	TRBD2	TRBJ2-3	TGCGCCAGCAGCTTGGAACTAGCGGGCACAGATACGCAGTATTTT	CASSLELAGTDTQYF
TRBV12-5	many	NA	TRBJ1-3	TGTGCTAGTGGGGGGACTACTGGAAACACCATATATTTT	CASGGTTGNTIYF
TRBV7-9	many	TRBD1	TRBJ1-5	TGTGCCAGCAGCGGGACAGGGGATCAGCCCCAGCATTTT	CASSGTGDQPQHF
TRBV7-9	many	NA	TRBJ1-2	TGTGCCAGCAGCCCCAAAGACTATGGCTACACCTTC	CASSPKDYGYTF
TRBV2	few	TRBD1	TRBJ1-1	TGTGCCAGCAGTGATACAAGACAGGGGAACACTGAAGCTTTCTTT	CASSDTRQGNTEAFF
TRBV7-8	many	NA	TRBJ2-1	TGTGCCAGCAGCCCACCAAACTTCCGTAGCTCCTACAATGAGCAGTTCTTC	CASSPPNFRSSYNEQFF
TRBV5-6	many	NA	TRBJ1-3	TGTGCCAGCAGCGCGACCCGAATCGAAAACACCATATATTTT	CASSATRIENTIYF
TRBV5-4	many	NA	TRBJ2-3	TGTGCCAGCAGCTTGGACGGGAGAGACACAGATACGCAGTATTTT	CASSLDGRDTDTQYF
TRBV7-9	few	NA	TRBJ1-4	TGTGCCAGCAGCTTAGGGACATTCGAAAAACTGTTTTTT	CASSLGTFEKLFF
TRBV6-5	many	TRBD1	TRBJ1-1	TGTGCCAGCAGTCCGGGACAGGGGGCCACAGGGACTGAAGCTTTCTTT	CASSPGQGATGTEAFF
TRBV6-5	many	TRBD1	TRBJ1-4	TGTGCCAGCAGTTACTCGACAGGGAATTATGAAAAACTGTTTTTT	CASSYSTGNYEKLFF
TRBV6-5	many	NA	TRBJ2-5	TGTGCCAGCAGGAACCCCGGGACGGGGGAGACCCAGTACTTC	CASRNPGTGETQYF
TRBV5-6	NA	NA	TRBJ2-7	TGTGCCAGCACCTTTGGGGGGAGAAACTCCTACGAGCAGTACTTC	CASTFGGRNSYEQYF
TRBV4-2	many	NA	TRBJ1-2	TGTGCCAGCAGCCAAGAGTGGGGGGCAGGTGGCTACACCTTC	CASSQEWGAGGYTF
TRBV20-1	many	TRBD1	TRBJ2-3	TGCAGTGCTCCCAACAACCCCGGGACAGGGTGGCCCGTGGGTACGCAGTATTTT	CSAPNNPGTGWPVGTQYF
TRBV28	many	TRBD2	TRBJ2-2	TGTGCCAGCAGTTTTTTGCTAGCGGGAACCGGGGAGCTGTTTTTT	CASSFLLAGTGELFF
TRBV7-9	many	TRBD1	TRBJ1-6	TGTGCCAGCAGCGCGGACAGGGGAAATAATTCACCCCTCCACTTT	CASSADRGNNSPLHF
TRBV6-1	many	TRBD1	TRBJ2-4	TGTGCCAGCAGCCTACCCGTGGACAGGGGACTAGCCAAAAACATTCAGTACTTC	CASSLPVDRGLAKNIQYF
TRBV7-9	many	TRBD1	TRBJ2-5	TGTGCCAGCAGCCGAGGGACAGGGCGGCAAGAGACCCAGTACTTC	CASSRGTGRQETQYF
TRBV6-1	many	NA	TRBJ2-7	TGTGCCAGCAATGCGGCTGGAGGGTCCTACGAGCAGTACTTC	CASNAAGGSYEQYF
TRBV7-2	many	NA	TRBJ1-6	TGTGCCAGCAGCTTAGTTTTGGCACAAAACAATTCACCCCTCCACTTT	CASSLVLAQNNSPLHF
TRBV28	many	NA	TRBJ2-6	TGTGCCAGCAGGGCGCTGTTGGATGGGGCCAACGTCCTGACTTTC	CASRALLDGANVLTF
TRBV12-5	many	TRBD2	TRBJ2-1	TGTGCTAGTGGTTCTAGCGGGAGGCACTACAATGAGCAGTTCTTC	CASGSSGRHYNEQFF
TRBV20-1	NA	NA	TRBJ1-5	TGCAGTGCTGGGGGGCAGGGGAATCAGCCCCAGCATTTT	CSAGGQGNQPQHF
TRBV7-8	many	TRBD1	TRBJ1-4	TGTGCCAGCAGTACTACCGGGACAGAAAATAATGAAAAACTGTTTTTT	CASSTTGTENNEKLFF
TRBV6-4	many	NA	TRBJ2-1	TGTGCCAGCAGTGAGGACTCCTACAATGAGCAGTTCTTC	CASSEDSYNEQFF
TRBV20-1	many	TRBD1	TRBJ2-7	TGCAGTGCTAGAGATATTTACAGGGGCAACGAGCAGTACTTC	CSARDIYRGNEQYF
TRBV7-2	many	NA	TRBJ1-5	TGTGCCAGCAGCAGCGAGGGGTCGTCCAATCAGCCCCAGCATTTT	CASSSEGSSNQPQHF
TRBV4-1	many	NA	TRBJ1-5	TGCGCCAGCAGCCAAGAACCTACCCCTGTTAGCAATCAGCCCCAGCATTTT	CASSQEPTPVSNQPQHF
TRBV7-8	many	NA	TRBJ1-1	TGTGCCAGCAGCTCGGGGGGAACTGAAGCTTTCTTT	CASSSGGTEAFF
TRBV11-3	many	NA	TRBJ2-3	TGTGCCAGCAGTTATAGTGGAACCCTCACAGATACGCAGTATTTT	CASSYSGTLTDTQYF
TRBV6-5	many	NA	TRBJ2-7	TGTGCCAGCAGTTACTCCCTCGTCCCCTACGAGCAGTACTTC	CASSYSLVPYEQYF
TRBV6-6	many	NA	TRBJ2-5	TGTGCCAGCAGTGACAAACAAGAGACCCAGTACTTC	CASSDKQETQYF
TRBV7-9	many	NA	TRBJ1-1	TGTGCCGCCGGAAGGCAGGGTGACACTGAAGCTTTCTTT	CAAGRQGDTEAFF
TRBV29-1	many	NA	TRBJ1-1	TGCAGCTACATTGTGTCTGGGAGGACTGAAGCTTTCTTT	CSYIVSGRTEAFF
TRBV6-6	many	NA	TRBJ1-1	TGTGCCAGCAGTCCGCAGGGTAACACTGAAGCTTTCTTT	CASSPQGNTEAFF
TRBV28	many	NA	TRBJ1-5	TGTGCCAGCAGTTTTAGAGGAACAGGGCACCAGCCCCAGCATTTT	CASSFRGTGHQPQHF
TRBV20-1	many	NA	TRBJ2-5	TGCAGTGCCGCCCACCTACCTGGGGGAGAGACCCAGTACTTC	CSAAHLPGGETQYF
TRBV15	many	NA	TRBJ2-3	TGTGCCACCAGCAGAGATAATATGGGTACGCAGTATTTT	CATSRDNMGTQYF
TRBV3-1	many	NA	TRBJ2-7	TGTGCCAGCAGCCAAGATGTAGCCTTCGGGGGGCGGGAGCAGTACTTC	CASSQDVAFGGREQYF
TRBV6-2/TRBV6-3	many	TRBD2	TRBJ2-1	TGTGCCAGCAGTTACTCAAGACTAGCGGGAGAATATGAGCAGTTCTTC	CASSYSRLAGEYEQFF